This T cell receptor beta chain was recovered during a study of glioma-infiltrating T cells. In this sample, this clonotype turned up a few times. TCR alpha and beta CDR3 regions were amplified from RNA using iRepertoire nested multiplex PCR. In TCRdb, the multiplex PCR reads were re-called with MiXCR into one record per CDR3 protein. The sample lists roughly 100,000 distinct CDR3 sequences; 29% were seen once. This CDR3 is 14 amino acids long. V dropped 2 bases and J dropped 2 bases, with 9 bases sitting between them. Germline V CDR1 and CDR2: SNHLY, FYNNEI. Sequencing was performed on glioma tissue, nonneoplastic brain tissue, or PBMCs (not recorded which). The clonotype comes from a human donor with low-grade glioma or glioblastoma, undergoing nonglioma brain surgery, or in good health (not recorded which). V gene TRBV2 combines with J gene TRBJ1-1, with unresolved D. CDR3 sequence reads: CASSEWSGNTEAFF. CDR3 DNA: TGTGCCAGCAGTGAATGGTCAGGAAACACTGAAGCTTTCTTT.